This T cell receptor (beta chain) was identified in a study of blood T cells in healthy people across ages (dated by TCRdb to the mid-2010s). For context, the study as a whole: In model experiments, template switching captured roughly one uniquely barcoded TCR beta cDNA molecule for every two T cells. To track age-related changes in TCR beta repertoire diversity, the study relied on deep sequencing normalized with unique cDNA molecular identifiers. The donors were split into four age groups: young (average approximately 16 years), middle-aged (roughly 39), aged (over 55) and long-lived (approximately 89). To avoid experimental bias, donors of different ages were distributed randomly across sequencing lanes. For two donors (one aged 18 to 29 and one aged 80 or older), the study analyzed two additional independent replicas of 1 million unique cDNA reads from the same blood draw. Beyond this particular receptor, the publication reports: Conclusive comparison of naive and antigen-experienced compartments was prevented by the profiling of bulk unsorted PBMCs. As age increased, observed TCR beta diversity per million T cells dropped in a roughly linear way, and a significant reduction was already evident by age 40. The CMV infection status of donors was not known, potentially confounding age-related changes in expanded clonotypes. The percentage of naive T cells measured by flow cytometry correlated strongly with observed TCR beta diversity. Compared with the aged group, the long-lived group had more naive CD4+ T cells, fewer expanded clones and increased TCR diversity, suggesting age selection. Estimates of total diversity based on one million sequenced T cells were regarded as lower bounds and as underestimates.

Library preparation employed 5' RACE. The sequencer was an Illumina HiSeq 2500. A second roughly 6 to 11 cycle PCR used a sample-barcoded 5' primer and a J-beta primer mix. A template-switch 5' adaptor carrying 12 random nucleotides introduced a unique molecular identifier onto each TCR beta cDNA molecule. At least 3 million CDR3-containing paired-end reads were obtained from each sample. First-strand cDNA was synthesized from all RNA with the Mint cDNA synthesis kit, primed by a TRBC-specific oligonucleotide. Following uracil-DNA glycosylase treatment, all cDNA underwent a first 18-cycle PCR with the universal primers M1SS and BC2_uni_R. In the original analysis: Normalization of each sample was performed by random selection of 1 million high-quality reads, each carrying a distinct molecular identifier. Reads sharing molecular identifiers were discarded rather than binned into consensus sequences. MiTCR, run with a Q25 quality threshold and the strictest error-elimination algorithm, handled CDR3 identification, clonotype clustering and error correction. Lower-bound total TCR beta diversity was estimated with a nonparametric unseen species model using Euler transformation. The public sequencing data were trimmed at Q25 with fastp and processed into clonotypes with MiXCR by TCRdb, which kept only in-frame beta chains. All rows with the same CDR3 protein become a single entry with the most common DNA and genes. For this entry, the V and J calls and clone size follow TCRdb and not the study's own pipeline. The table for this sample lists 1.5 million to 1.8 million distinct CDR3 sequences; about 45% of them were counted only once. In total, the top ten clones hold about 3.8% of the sample.

Regarding this clonotype: Its antigen is still unknown. Per-nucleotide qualities are absent, and no much larger clonotype sits a single base away.

Systemically healthy Caucasian individuals from Russia, some 40 in total and aged roughly 6 to 100 years, were included as donors. Ten milliliters of peripheral blood were drawn from each donor into EDTA-treated Vacutainer tubes. PBMCs were isolated by Ficoll-Paque density-gradient centrifugation, with at least 6 million obtained per sample. Trizol reagent was used to extract total RNA from the PBMCs, yielding at least 6 micrograms per sample. The percentages of naive CD45RAhigh/CD27high T cells were determined by flow cytometry on a PBMC aliquot from every donor. The TCR was taken from a woman aged 18-35 years in good health. Input material: blood.

The base sequence is TGCGCCAGCAGCCCAACCGGGACTAACTCCTACAATGAGCAGTTCTTC. Its translation reads: CASSPTGTNSYNEQFF. The chain is encoded by TRBV4-1 joined to TRBJ2-1, and 7 junctional nucleotides match TRBD2. After removal of 4 bases from V and 0 bases from J, the junction retains 6 bases not matched to a gene. Taken from cysteine to phenylalanine, the CDR3 has 16 residues. Kept here is only the CDR3 DNA, which spans 48 bases and is read in frame from base 1. As encoded in the germline V gene, CDR1 is MGHRA while CDR2 is YSYEKL.